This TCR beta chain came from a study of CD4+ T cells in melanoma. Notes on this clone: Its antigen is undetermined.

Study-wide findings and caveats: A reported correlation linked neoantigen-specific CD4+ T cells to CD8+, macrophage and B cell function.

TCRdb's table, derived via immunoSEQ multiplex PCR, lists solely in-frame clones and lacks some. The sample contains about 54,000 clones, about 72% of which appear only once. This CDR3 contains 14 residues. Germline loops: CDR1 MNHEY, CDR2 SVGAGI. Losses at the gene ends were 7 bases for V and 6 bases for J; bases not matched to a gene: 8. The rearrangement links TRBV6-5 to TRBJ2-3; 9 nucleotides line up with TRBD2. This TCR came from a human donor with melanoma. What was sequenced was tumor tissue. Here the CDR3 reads CASNGGGAWDTQYF. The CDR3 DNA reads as TGTGCCAGCAACGGCGGGGGGGCCTGGGATACGCAGTATTTT.